These 24 T cell receptor beta chains were sequenced from one sample in a study of blood T cell repertoires in COVID-19. Profiling relied on immunoSEQ multiplex PCR, and the TCRdb table lists in-frame clones only, not all of them. The table shows 400,000 or so clones, with 90% occurring only once. The specimen sequenced was PBMCs or T cells enriched from blood (not recorded which). These receptors were collected from a man between 18 and 29 years old who had recovered from COVID-19.

The gene calls are TRBV6-5 and TRBJ2-4; D possibly corresponds to TRBD1 (6 bases). CDR1 and CDR2 (germline): MNHEY, SVGAGI. The CDR3 is 14 residues long. The germline V and J ends were trimmed by 7 bases and 4 bases, with 14 bases remaining between them. Here the CDR3 reads CASTSIGQKNIQYF. The DNA of the CDR3 is TGTGCCAGCACCTCTATAGGACAGAAAAACATTCAGTACTTC.

The chain uses TRBV6-1 and TRBJ1-1; tentative D call: TRBD1 (5 bases). V lost 2 bases and J 11 bases, leaving 15 bases between the germline ends. CDR3 length: 13 residues. Germline V gene lookup returns CDR1 MNHNS and CDR2 SASEGT. The DNA of the CDR3 is TGTGCCAGCAGTGAAATCAGGGTGGAAGGGGCTTTCTTT. It yields the protein CASSEIRVEGAFF.

This rearrangement joins TRBV10-3 to TRBJ1-5; D gene ambiguous. Trimming removed 2 bases at V and 4 bases at J, with 12 bases between. This CDR3 is 15 amino acids long. Germline values: CDR1 ENHRY, CDR2 SYGVKD. The CDR3 spells CAISEGLSGNQPQHF. CDR3 coding DNA: TGTGCCATCAGTGAGGGACTAAGCGGGAATCAGCCCCAGCATTTT.

The V and J genes are TRBV4-1 and TRBJ1-1; D perhaps matches TRBD1 (5 bases). Germline V gene data show CDR1 as MGHRA and CDR2 as YSYEKL. V lost 1 base and J 3 bases, leaving 15 bases between the germline ends. This CDR3 comprises 16 residues. CDR3 sequence reads: CASSQGLARVDTEAFF. CDR3 DNA sequence: TGCGCCAGCAGCCAAGGGCTTGCCAGGGTGGACACTGAAGCTTTCTTT.

V gene TRBV27 combines with J gene TRBJ2-4; D might be TRBD1 (6 bases). The CDR3 consists of 15 residues. Per the germline V gene, CDR1 is MNHEY and CDR2 is SMNVEV (reference sequence). V dropped 5 bases and J dropped 0 bases, with 11 bases sitting between them. Here the CDR3 reads CASSPDRLAKNIQYF. The CDR3, as DNA: TGTGCCAGCAGTCCGGACAGACTAGCCAAAAACATTCAGTACTTC.

The V call is TRBV25-1, the J call TRBJ1-3; TRBD1 is a possible D gene (6 bases). The CDR3 covers 16 residues. Germline CDR1 is MGHDK and CDR2 is SYGVNS. V lost 5 bases to trimming and J lost 2 bases, with 16 bases between them. The CDR3 protein is CASSTTGMETGNTIYF. CDR3 nucleotides: TGTGCCAGCAGTACAACAGGGATGGAAACTGGAAACACCATATATTTT.

The chain combines TRBV27 with TRBJ1-4; no definite D call. The V end lost 7 bases, the J end lost 7 bases, and 10 bases lay between the germline ends. The CDR3 runs 12 residues. Germline V gene sequence: CDR1 MNHEY, CDR2 SMNVEV (reference sequence). In nucleotides, the CDR3 is TGTGCCAGCACGAGGGTCGGTGAAAAACTGTTTTTT. It translates to CASTRVGEKLFF.

The rearrangement joins TRBV5-5 to TRBJ2-1, with 12 bases aligning to TRBD1. This CDR3 has 15 residues. Germline CDR1 is SGHKS and CDR2 is YYEKEE (reference sequence). V dropped 7 bases and J dropped 7; count of bases not matched to a gene: 9. The CDR3 loop reads CASGFPGQGANEQFF. The CDR3 DNA is TGTGCCAGCGGGTTCCCGGGACAGGGGGCGAATGAGCAGTTCTTC.

This chain joins TRBV10-1 and TRBJ2-1; TRBD2 agrees at 9 bases. Germline CDR1 WNHNN, CDR2 SYGVQD (reference sequence). J lost 6 bases, V lost 2 bases, and 8 bases had no gene match. This CDR3 spans 16 amino acids. The CDR3 is CASSEKFSGSVNEQFF. The CDR3 DNA sequence: TGCGCCAGCAGTGAGAAATTTAGCGGGAGTGTCAATGAGCAGTTCTTC.

The V and J genes are TRBV3-1 (or the pseudogene TRBV3-2) and TRBJ1-2; TRBD1 might be the D (6 bases). This CDR3 region has 19 residues. CDR1 is LGHDT and CDR2 is YNNKEL in the germline V gene (reference sequence). V gave up 5 bases and J gave up 4 bases, with 29 bases separating them. CDR3 coding DNA: TGTGCCAGCAGCTCTCGGACAGTAGCGACAGATGGGCAACTCTATGGCTACACCTTC. Its translation: CASSSRTVATDGQLYGYTF.

The V call is TRBV9, the J call TRBJ2-1; TRBD2 agrees at 13 bases. V dropped 1 base and J dropped 7; count of bases not matched to a gene: 14. Germline loops: CDR1 SGDLS, CDR2 YYNGEE. The CDR3 is 19 amino acids. The CDR3 sequence is CASSVSNPPTSGRENEQFF. As DNA, the CDR3 is TGTGCCAGCAGCGTATCTAATCCCCCAACTAGCGGGAGGGAGAATGAGCAGTTCTTC.

The chain recombines TRBV19 with TRBJ1-2, with 9 nucleotides matching TRBD1. Germline V gene lookup returns CDR1 LNHDA and CDR2 SQIVND (reference sequence). CDR3 length: 15 residues. V dropped 7 bases and J dropped 5; count of bases not matched to a gene: 11. The CDR3 sequence: CASTHSTGGLYGYTF. As DNA, the CDR3 is TGTGCCAGTACCCATTCGACAGGGGGTTTGTATGGCTACACCTTC.

V usage is TRBV12-3 or TRBV12-4 and J usage is TRBJ1-1, with D possibly matching TRBD1 (5 bases). The V gene lost 6 bases and the J gene lost 4 bases, with 12 bases spanning the gap. The CDR3 is 13 amino acids. The CDR3 DNA reads TGTGCCAGCAGGGGGGACGGGGGCACTGAAGCTTTCTTT. Amino acids: CASRGDGGTEAFF.

The chain has TRBV28 and TRBJ2-7, with 7 bases aligning to TRBD2. CDR1 is MDHEN, CDR2 SYDVKM, per germline. This CDR3 is built from 16 residues. J was trimmed by 6 bases and V by 9 bases; bases with no gene match: 20. The CDR3 is CARGGDATIYSGEQYF. Here the CDR3 DNA reads TGTGCCAGGGGGGGGGACGCAACAATCTATTCGGGCGAGCAGTACTTC.

The chain joins TRBV7-3 to TRBJ2-3; D might be TRBD1 (6 bases). The germline V and J ends were trimmed by 3 bases and 0 bases, with 10 bases remaining between them. Germline V gene sequence: CDR1 SGHTA, CDR2 FQGTGA. The CDR3 is 15 residues long. This CDR3 reads CASSLQGLSTDTQYF. DNA of the CDR3: TGTGCCAGCAGCTTGCAGGGGCTGAGCACAGATACGCAGTATTTT.

This clone was seen just once. The chain couples TRBV5-5 to TRBJ2-1; 9 positions match TRBD1. V was clipped by 2 bases and J by 5 bases; unmatched bases: 5. In germline, CDR1 is SGHKS, CDR2 YYEKEE (reference sequence). The CDR3 loop spans 15 amino acids. CDR3 in DNA: TGTGCCAGCAGCTTACAGGGGGCTTACGACAATGAGCAGTTCTTC. Translating it yields CASSLQGAYDNEQFF.

The rearrangement uses TRBV2 and TRBJ1-1, with D maybe TRBD1 (6 bases). The CDR3 sequence is 15 residues long. V shed 4 bases and J shed 0 bases, with 12 bases lying between them. Germline V gives CDR1 SNHLY, CDR2 FYNNEI. CDR3 sequence reads: CASSVLAGVNTEAFF. DNA of the CDR3: TGTGCCAGCAGTGTTTTGGCAGGGGTGAACACTGAAGCTTTCTTT.

This clone was found many times. The J gene is TRBJ2-7, the V gene TRBV9; TRBD2 aligns across 7 bases. The CDR3 length is 13 residues. Germline lookup yields CDR1 SGDLS and CDR2 YYNGEE. V shed 3 bases and J 0 bases; nucleotides not matched to a gene: 0. The DNA of the CDR3 is TGTGCCAGCAGCGGGACTAGCTCCTACGAGCAGTACTTC. Amino acids: CASSGTSSYEQYF.

V and J are TRBV20-1 and TRBJ1-1; no clear D gene. V lost 3 bases, J lost 1 base, and 9 bases lay in between. Germline values: CDR1 DFQATT, CDR2 SNEGSKA (reference sequence). This CDR3 has 13 residues. The CDR3, as DNA: TGCAGTGCTAGTGGAGGCTCGAACACTGAAGCTTTCTTT. It is translated as CSASGGSNTEAFF.

V usage is TRBV5-1 and J usage is TRBJ1-4; D is perhaps TRBD1 (6 bases). Germline V lookup: CDR1 SGHRS, CDR2 YFSETQ. The CDR3 contains 15 residues. The V end was cut by 5 bases, the J end by 3 bases, with 14 bases between. The CDR3 region has the DNA TGCGCCAGCAGGCGCACAGGGTCCTCTAATGAAAAACTGTTTTTT. Amino acids: CASRRTGSSNEKLFF.

The chain uses TRBV28 and TRBJ2-7, with 7 bases matching TRBD1. With 11 bases clipped from V and 3 bases from J, the junction kept 10 bases outside the gene matches. CDR3 length equals 13 residues. Germline CDR1 reads MDHEN; CDR2 reads SYDVKM. The CDR3 DNA sequence: TGTGCCGCCCACGGGGACAGACTCTACGAGCAGTACTTC. As protein: CAAHGDRLYEQYF.

The V call is TRBV14, the J call TRBJ2-1; D ambiguous. Germline CDR1 SGHDN, CDR2 FVKESK. The CDR3 runs to 12 residues. Trimming pared 0 bases from V and 15 bases from J, leaving 12 bases between. CDR3 sequence: CASSQEGSHLFF. DNA for the CDR3: TGTGCCAGCAGCCAAGAAGGTAGCCACCTGTTCTTC.

V usage is TRBV4-1 and J usage is TRBJ2-5; the match to TRBD1 covers 7 bases. Germline CDR1 is MGHRA and CDR2 is YSYEKL. V trimming: 4 bases; J trimming: 2 bases; junction bases outside the gene matches: 10. The CDR3 extends over 16 amino acids. The DNA of the CDR3 is TGCGCCAGCAGCCGCAGAGGGGGCGGGTCACAAGAGACCCAGTACTTC. Residues: CASSRRGGGSQETQYF.

The chain uses TRBV5-4 and TRBJ2-1; TRBD2 might be the D (5 bases). The V end was cut by 4 bases, the J end by 9 bases, with 14 bases between. Looked up from germline, CDR1 is SGHNT and CDR2 is YYREEE (reference sequence). The CDR3 runs 13 residues. The DNA for the CDR3 is TGTGCCAGCAGCGCAAAACTAGAGGTTGAGCAGTTCTTC. This translates into CASSAKLEVEQFF.